A single sample gave rise to the 26 T cell receptor beta chains below, sequenced in a study of cytomegalovirus exposure and HLA in healthy donors. Use of 60 Vbeta and 13 Jbeta primers characterized the PCR. Assay: immunoSEQ multiplex PCR; the TCRdb copy retains only in-frame clones and omits some. The sample consists of more than 100,000 clones, around 79% of them appearing once. The sequenced sample consisted of PBMCs. Receptor source: a man aged 45 to 65 in good health and CMV-seropositive.

The genes are TRBV19 and TRBJ1-2; TRBD1 might be the D (6 bases). V lost 5 bases and J lost 2, with 12 bases in between. The CDR3 has 14 residues. CDR1 and CDR2 from the germline V gene are LNHDA and SQIVND (reference sequence). The CDR3 DNA follows: TGTGCCAGTAGTCCAGGACAGTCCAACTATGGCTACACCTTC. This codes for CASSPGQSNYGYTF.

The chain employs TRBV28 and TRBJ2-1; tentatively, D is TRBD2 (7 bases). Germline-derived CDR1 and CDR2 are MDHEN and SYDVKM. The CDR3 runs 15 residues. The germline V and J ends were trimmed by 7 bases and 12 bases, with 25 bases remaining between them. The chain's CDR3 is CASKSGGGVMRGQFF. The CDR3 DNA sequence: TGTGCCAGCAAATCGGGGGGCGGTGTAATGAGGGGGCAGTTCTTC.

Here the CDR3 DNA reads TGCAGCGTTCAGACTAGCGTACAAGAGACCCAGTACTTC. Amino acids: CSVQTSVQETQYF. The chain couples TRBV29-1 to TRBJ2-5; 8 bases map to TRBD2. V was clipped by 5 bases and J by 2 bases; unmatched bases: 4. The CDR3 runs 13 residues. Germline CDR1 SQVTM, CDR2 ANQGSEA. Using reference TRBV29-1 and TRBJ2-5 for the parts outside the CDR3, the full variable domain is SAVISQKPSRDICQRGTSLTIQCQVDSQVTMMFWYRQQPGQSLTLIATANQGSEATYESGFVIDKFPISRPNLTFSTLTVSNMSPEDSSIYLCSVQTSVQETQYFGPGTRLLVL.

The genes are TRBV10-2 and TRBJ1-2; tentative D call: TRBD1 (5 bases). The CDR3 sequence is 14 residues long. V lost 9 bases, J lost 6 bases, and 20 bases lay in between. The germline gives CDR1 WSHSY, CDR2 SAAADI. In DNA, the CDR3 is TGCGCCAGTAAAGAAAACACAGGTGGCCATGGCTACACCTTC. This codes for CASKENTGGHGYTF.

This chain connects TRBV11-3 to TRBJ2-1, with TRBD2 as a possible D gene (5 bases). V was trimmed by 1 base and J by 0 bases, leaving 7 bases between them. CDR1 and CDR2 (germline): SGHNT, YENEEA. The CDR3 covers 15 residues. DNA of the CDR3: TGTGCCAGCAGCTTAGCGGGGAGCTCCTACAATGAGCAGTTCTTC. Residues: CASSLAGSSYNEQFF.

The chain combines TRBV27 with TRBJ2-5; D possibly corresponds to TRBD1 (6 bases). V lost 5 bases, J lost 1 base, and 11 bases lay in between. The CDR3 is 14 residues long. The V gene's germline CDR1 is MNHEY and CDR2 SMNVEV (reference sequence). The CDR3, as DNA: TGTGCCAGCAGTAGAACAGGGACCCAAGAGACCCAGTACTTC. Its translation: CASSRTGTQETQYF.

The chain uses TRBV4-2 and TRBJ1-1, with 10 bases matching TRBD1. V lost 4 bases, J lost 1 base, and 3 bases stayed unmatched. The V gene's germline CDR1 is LGHNA and CDR2 YNFKEQ. The CDR3 consists of 15 residues. The CDR3 spells CASSPWTGGNTEAFF. The CDR3 DNA is TGTGCCAGCAGCCCGTGGACAGGGGGGAACACTGAAGCTTTCTTT.

This clone was seen only a few times. V is TRBV4-2 and J is TRBJ1-1; TRBD1 agrees at 8 bases. Germline lookup yields CDR1 LGHNA and CDR2 YNFKEQ. Trimming took 3 bases from V and 4 from J; bases not matched to a gene: 4. CDR3 length: 14 residues. The CDR3 DNA reads as TGTGCCAGCAGCCAGGAACAGGGGGGCACTGAAGCTTTCTTT. Translating gives CASSQEQGGTEAFF.

CDR3 nucleotide sequence: TGTGCCAGCAGTGCCAGATTGAACACTGAAGCTTTCTTT. Protein sequence: CASSARLNTEAFF. J is TRBJ1-1 and V is TRBV2; D gene uncertain. There are 13 residues in the CDR3. V was pared by 4 bases and J by 0 bases, with 6 bases between. CDR1 and CDR2 (germline): SNHLY, FYNNEI.

The chain is built from TRBV5-1 and TRBJ2-1; D is undetermined. Trimming stripped 0 bases from V and 5 bases from J, with 6 bases between. CDR3 length: 13 residues. The germline gives CDR1 SGHRS, CDR2 YFSETQ. The CDR3 region has the DNA TGCGCCAGCAGCTTGGAACGGGACAATGAGCAGTTCTTC. Residues: CASSLERDNEQFF.

This chain links TRBV5-5 with TRBJ2-1, with 13 positions matching TRBD2. Per germline, CDR1 SGHKS and CDR2 YYEKEE (reference sequence). The CDR3 covers 16 residues. Losses at the gene ends were 2 bases for V and 7 bases for J; bases not matched to a gene: 6. Here the CDR3 DNA reads TGTGCCAGCAGCTTACTAGCGGGAGGGCCGTGGAATGAGCAGTTCTTC. It specifies CASSLLAGGPWNEQFF.

This clone was seen once. V gene TRBV6-5 combines with J gene TRBJ2-1, with a weak D call TRBD1 (6 bases). Deletions cut 7 bases from V and 2 bases from J, with 12 bases between. This CDR3 comprises 14 residues. Germline CDR1 MNHEY, CDR2 SVGAGI. This CDR3 reads CASIPRGTYNEQFF. The CDR3 DNA is TGTGCCAGCATACCCAGGGGTACCTACAATGAGCAGTTCTTC.

V and J are TRBV27 and TRBJ2-7, with TRBD1 matching 7 bases. From germline, CDR1 is MNHEY and CDR2 SMNVEV (reference sequence). This CDR3 comprises 16 residues. J gave up 6 bases and V 5 bases, and 16 bases lay outside the gene matches. CDR3 protein: CASSARQGLKLIEQYF. Written as DNA, the CDR3 is TGTGCCAGCAGTGCAAGACAGGGTCTAAAGCTAATCGAGCAGTACTTC.

V is TRBV28 and J is TRBJ1-4; 7 bases are a match to TRBD1. CDR3 length: 14 residues. CDR1 is MDHEN and CDR2 is SYDVKM in the germline V gene. Trimming cost V 6 bases and J 3 bases; bases outside gene matches: 4. The CDR3 nucleotides read TGTGCCAGCAGAGTGGGGACAGCTAATGAAAAACTGTTTTTT. Translation gives CASRVGTANEKLFF.

V and J are TRBV10-3 and TRBJ2-6, with TRBD1 identical over 7 bases. The V segment lost 6 bases and the J segment 1 base; nucleotides outside the gene matches: 9. The CDR3 has 17 residues. Germline CDR1 and CDR2: ENHRY and SYGVKD. CDR3 region: CAISRQGLVSGANVLTF. CDR3 DNA sequence: TGTGCCATCAGCAGACAGGGTCTTGTTTCTGGGGCCAACGTCCTGACTTTC.

The chain joins TRBV7-9 to TRBJ1-3, with a possible D match to TRBD1 (5 bases). Germline V gene data show CDR1 as SEHNR and CDR2 as FQNEAQ (reference sequence). V was cut by 5 bases and J by 2 bases, with 19 bases left in between. This CDR3 comprises 17 residues. CDR3 amino acids: CASSPTSRGTTGNTIYF. In DNA, the CDR3 is TGTGCCAGCAGCCCAACCTCGCGGGGCACCACTGGAAACACCATATATTTT.

V gene TRBV7-3 combines with J gene TRBJ2-1, with TRBD1 matching 9 bases. The ends lost 6 bases at V and 8 bases at J; junction bases unmatched: 11. From germline, CDR1 is SGHTA and CDR2 FQGTGA. This CDR3 has 15 residues. CDR3 DNA: TGTGCCAGCAGACTTGACAGGGGGTCGAGCGATGAGCAGTTCTTC. Translated: CASRLDRGSSDEQFF.

V gene TRBV19 combines with J gene TRBJ2-7; D is perhaps TRBD1 (5 bases). The CDR3 is made up of 17 amino acids. V lost 3 bases and J lost 0, with 18 bases in between. CDR1 is LNHDA, CDR2 SQIVND, per germline (reference sequence). The CDR3 DNA sequence: TGTGCCAGTAGTATGTACGGGCAGGGTATATTCTCCTACGAGCAGTACTTC. Its translation is CASSMYGQGIFSYEQYF.

The CDR3 protein is CASSLTGGTEAFF. CDR3 DNA: TGTGCCAGCAGTTTAACGGGAGGCACTGAAGCTTTCTTT. V gene TRBV27 combines with J gene TRBJ1-1; D not certain. CDR1 is MNHEY and CDR2 is SMNVEV in the germline V gene (reference sequence). CDR3 size: 13 residues. The V end was cut by 2 bases, the J end by 4 bases, with 8 bases between.

The rearrangement joins TRBV19 to TRBJ2-3; D unclear. CDR1 is LNHDA and CDR2 is SQIVND in the germline V gene (reference sequence). V shed 3 bases and J shed 4 bases, with 11 bases lying between them. The CDR3 is 14 amino acids. The CDR3 DNA sequence: TGTGCCAGTAGTATTGGTCCTCAGGCAGATACGCAGTATTTT. This encodes CASSIGPQADTQYF.

The rearrangement links TRBV19 to TRBJ1-5, with TRBD1 matching over 8 bases. The CDR3 spans 15 residues. The germline CDR1 and CDR2 sequences are LNHDA and SQIVND (reference sequence). V was pared by 3 bases and J by 6 bases, with 7 bases of the junction left unmatched. CDR3 residues: CASSIGQGAVQPQHF. CDR3 DNA sequence: TGTGCCAGTAGTATTGGGCAGGGGGCAGTTCAGCCCCAGCATTTT.

This chain joins TRBV5-1 and TRBJ2-1, with TRBD2 as a possible D gene (5 bases). CDR1 and CDR2 from the germline V gene are SGHRS and YFSETQ. Deletions cut 1 base from V and 5 bases from J, with 13 bases between. The CDR3 contains 15 residues. The DNA of the CDR3 is TGCGCCAGCAGCTTGCTTGTGGGAGCCGACAATGAGCAGTTCTTC. This codes for CASSLLVGADNEQFF.

The chain combines TRBV28 with TRBJ1-5; D unclear. Germline lookup yields CDR1 MDHEN and CDR2 SYDVKM. This CDR3 has 15 residues. Trimming took off 4 bases at V and 4 bases at J, with 14 bases between the two ends. As DNA, the CDR3 is TGTGCCAGCAGTTCTGAGAGGGAGTCAAATCAGCCCCAGCATTTT. Translating gives CASSSERESNQPQHF.

The chain carries TRBV7-6 and TRBJ2-1; 10 bases map to TRBD1. The CDR3 contains 14 residues. V lost 4 bases, J lost 5 bases, and 2 bases stayed unmatched. The germline V gene has CDR1 SGHVS and CDR2 FNYEAQ. CDR3 sequence reads: CASSYDRGHNEQFF. The CDR3 DNA reads TGTGCCAGCAGCTACGACAGGGGGCACAATGAGCAGTTCTTC.

The rearrangement links TRBV2 to TRBJ1-1, with a possible D match to TRBD1 (6 bases). V lost 6 bases and J lost 1, with 15 bases in between. The CDR3 consists of 15 residues. CDR1 and CDR2 (germline): SNHLY, FYNNEI. In DNA, the CDR3 is TGTGCCAGCAGCCCTACGGGGGGCAAGAACACTGAAGCTTTCTTT. Protein product: CASSPTGGKNTEAFF.

The V gene is TRBV20-1, the J gene TRBJ2-3; 9 bases are shared with TRBD1. Germline V gene lookup returns CDR1 DFQATT and CDR2 SNEGSKA (reference sequence). This CDR3 is built from 11 residues. Trimming at V came to 8 bases and at J to 6 bases, leaving 3 bases not matched to a gene. CDR3 loop: CSTDRGDTQYF. The CDR3 region has the DNA TGCAGTACTGACAGGGGGGATACGCAGTATTTT.